The clone carrying this T cell receptor gamma chain was detected ten times or more. TCRdb re-called the multiplex PCR reads through CATT. The sample has around 25,000 gamma-chain clones, around 2.9% seen once. Germline loops: CDR1 VTNTFY, CDR2 YDVSTARD (reference sequence). This CDR3 is built from 14 residues. V trimming: 0 bases; J trimming: 2 bases; junction bases outside the gene matches: 4. The data derive from a study of γδ T cells in repeated Plasmodium falciparum infection. As for the study in general: Donors had four controlled P. falciparum NF54 infections over approximately 600 days.

Gammadelta T cells were flow-sorted from PBMC into Vgamma9/Vdelta2+ and Vdelta2-negative populations for bulk analysis. This sequence originates from a pool of human donors (malaria-infected and uninfected, not separated). Input material: gamma-delta T cells from blood. The V gene is TRGV3, the J gene TRGJ1 or TRGJ2. Written as DNA, the CDR3 is TGTGCCACCTGGGACAGGCCGGATTATTATAAGAAACTCTTT. It encodes CATWDRPDYYKKLF.